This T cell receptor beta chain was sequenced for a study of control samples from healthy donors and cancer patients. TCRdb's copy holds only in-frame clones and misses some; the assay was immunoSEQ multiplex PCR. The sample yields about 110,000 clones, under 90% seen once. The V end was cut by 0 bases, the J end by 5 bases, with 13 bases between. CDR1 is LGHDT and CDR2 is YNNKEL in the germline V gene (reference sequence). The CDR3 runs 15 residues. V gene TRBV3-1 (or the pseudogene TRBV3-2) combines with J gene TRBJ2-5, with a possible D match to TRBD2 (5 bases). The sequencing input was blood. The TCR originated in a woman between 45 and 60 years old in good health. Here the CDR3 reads CASSQDGGFGETQYF. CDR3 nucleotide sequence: TGTGCCAGCAGCCAAGATGGAGGATTTGGGGAGACCCAGTACTTC.